The clone carrying this T cell receptor (beta chain) was observed once. Its antigen is as yet unknown. The CDR3 runs to 15 residues. Germline V gene data show CDR1 as SGHRS and CDR2 as YFSETQ. Losses at the gene ends were 0 bases for V and 5 bases for J; bases not matched to a gene: 4. The data stem from a study of shared clonotypes between healthy human individuals. Broader study findings: In the sorted subsets, rarefaction showed sequencing was incomplete despite large depth. The study found lower generation probabilities in non-shared clonotypes than in those shared by all four donors.

The assay ran at deep level. Every immunoSEQ plate was one replicate of a subset's evenly spread DNA. Data came from immunoSEQ multiplex PCR; TCRdb stores just in-frame clones and leaves some out. The sample has about 2.4 million clones, roughly 93% seen once. The material sequenced was naive CD4+ T cells from PBMCs. Noted subset: CD45RA+ positively selected. The TCR was taken from a man aged 18 to 29 in good health. Some clones in this sample may be carry-over from other donors' samples. This chain links TRBV5-1 with TRBJ2-5; 10 bases agree with TRBD1. CDR3 nucleotide sequence: TGCGCCAGCAGCTTGGGAAGGACAGGGGGGGAGACCCAGTACTTC. This gives the protein CASSLGRTGGETQYF.